The next 29 T cell receptor beta chains were all read from a single sample in a study of control samples from healthy donors and cancer patients. Libraries were prepared by immunoSEQ multiplex PCR; TCRdb keeps only in-frame clonotypes and omits some of them. Of some 150,000 clones in the sample, under 95% were seen once. Sequences were obtained from blood. The source of these receptors is a young man in good health.

This chain uses TRBV7-2 with TRBJ2-1; the D is unclear. This CDR3 region has 14 residues. With 3 bases removed from V and 9 bases from J, the gap between germline ends came to 15 bases. Germline-derived CDR1 and CDR2 are SGHTA and FQGNSA. The CDR3 loop reads CASSLAIVGSEQFF. The CDR3 region has the DNA TGTGCCAGCAGCTTGGCTATTGTGGGGTCTGAGCAGTTCTTC.

This clone was counted a few times. This chain uses TRBV2 with TRBJ2-7, with 11 bases lining up with TRBD1. Germline-derived CDR1 and CDR2 are SNHLY and FYNNEI. V lost 2 bases, J lost 4 bases, and 4 bases stayed unmatched. The length of the CDR3 is 15 residues. The CDR3: CASSEPGQGDYEQYF. The CDR3 coding sequence is TGTGCCAGCAGTGAACCGGGACAGGGGGATTACGAGCAGTACTTC.

This clone was picked up a small number of times. V and J are TRBV4-3 and TRBJ1-2; D remains ambiguous. V lost 0 bases and J lost 8, with 10 bases in between. Germline assignment: CDR1 LGHNA and CDR2 YSLEER. The CDR3 runs 13 residues. The CDR3 coding sequence is TGCGCCAGCAGCCAAGAAACCGGGATCGGCTACACCTTC. Amino acid sequence: CASSQETGIGYTF.

The rearrangement uses TRBV6-4 and TRBJ2-3; D is tentatively TRBD1 or TRBD2 (5 bases each). V was shortened by 0 bases and J by 1 base, with 8 bases between the two germline ends. The CDR3 consists of 15 residues. Germline V gene data show CDR1 as MRHNA and CDR2 as SNTAGT. The CDR3 coding sequence is TGTGCCAGCAGTGACTCGATGGGACGCACAGATACGCAGTATTTT. As protein: CASSDSMGRTDTQYF.

The rearrangement links TRBV18 to TRBJ1-6; D is perhaps TRBD1 (5 bases). The V and J ends lost 4 bases and 0 bases respectively, with 10 bases between them. The length of the CDR3 is 16 residues. Per germline, CDR1 KGHSH and CDR2 LQKENI. The CDR3 loop is CASSRDESSYNSPLHF. The CDR3 DNA is TGTGCCAGCTCACGGGACGAGAGCTCCTATAATTCACCCCTCCACTTT.

The chain recombines TRBV6-1 with TRBJ2-3, with D unresolved. Trimming stripped 2 bases from V and 1 base from J, with 7 bases between. The CDR3 runs 14 residues. Germline CDR1 is MNHNS and CDR2 is SASEGT. The CDR3 DNA is TGTGCCAGCAGTGAACAGTACGGCACAGATACGCAGTATTTT. This gives the protein CASSEQYGTDTQYF.

The V and J genes are TRBV6-5 and TRBJ2-7; D not resolved. V gave up 6 bases and J gave up 2 bases, with 14 bases separating them. This CDR3 contains 14 residues. The germline gives CDR1 MNHEY, CDR2 SVGAGI. CDR3 bases: TGTGCCAGCAGCCGTCCGGACCTTACCTACGAGCAGTACTTC. Translated, it gives CASSRPDLTYEQYF.

This chain connects TRBV6-4 to TRBJ2-1, with D uncertain. CDR1 is MRHNA, CDR2 SNTAGT, per germline. The CDR3 extends over 13 amino acids. Trimming stripped 8 bases from V and 5 bases from J, with 13 bases between. The CDR3 here is CASRDTTNNEQFF. Written as DNA, the CDR3 is TGTGCCAGCCGAGACACGACCAACAATGAGCAGTTCTTC.

The chain recombines TRBV21-1 with TRBJ2-2; the tabulated D call, TRBD1, remains unverified against the DNA. TRBV21-1 is a recognized pseudogene. The CDR3 runs to 16 residues. CDR3 amino acids: CASKIQGAKMAGELFF. CDR3 DNA sequence: TGTGCCAGCAAAATCCAGGGGGCGAAGATGGCCGGGGAGCTGTTTTTT.

This clone has a single count. The V gene is TRBV29-1, the J gene TRBJ2-1, with TRBD2 as a possible D gene (5 bases). Trimming took off 4 bases at V and 10 bases at J, with 14 bases between the two ends. Germline values: CDR1 SQVTM, CDR2 ANQGSEA. This CDR3 is built from 12 residues. The CDR3 sequence is CSVARPPGEQFF. CDR3 nucleotide sequence: TGCAGCGTTGCAAGGCCACCGGGGGAGCAGTTCTTC.

The CDR3 is CASSLEQGNTEAFF. CDR3 nucleotide sequence: TGTGCCAGCAGCTTAGAACAGGGGAACACTGAAGCTTTCTTT. The rearrangement links TRBV7-9 to TRBJ1-1; TRBD1 is a possible D gene (6 bases). This CDR3 has 14 residues. The V end lost 1 base, the J end lost 1 base, and 7 bases lay between the germline ends. The germline V gene has CDR1 SEHNR and CDR2 FQNEAQ (reference sequence).

V is TRBV5-1 and J is TRBJ1-6, with 8 bases that match TRBD1. V gave up 1 base and J gave up 5 bases; unmatched junction bases: 5. Germline values: CDR1 SGHRS, CDR2 YFSETQ. The CDR3 totals 16 residues. The CDR3 protein is CASSLLAGGNNSPLHF. The CDR3 bases are TGCGCCAGCAGCTTGTTGGCAGGGGGCAATAATTCACCCCTCCACTTT.

This chain joins TRBV6-5 and TRBJ1-3; 7 nucleotides align to TRBD1. This CDR3 spans 15 amino acids. In germline, CDR1 is MNHEY, CDR2 SVGAGI. Trimming took 7 bases from V and 4 from J; bases not matched to a gene: 10. Here the CDR3 DNA reads TGTGCCAGCATCCTGACAGGGACGTGGGGAAACACCATATATTTT. It codes for CASILTGTWGNTIYF.

V gene TRBV14 combines with J gene TRBJ1-4; the D is unclear. This CDR3 has 15 residues. Germline lookup yields CDR1 SGHDN and CDR2 FVKESK. V was pared by 4 bases and J by 8 bases, with 17 bases between. The CDR3 region has the DNA TGTGCCAGCAGCCCCGTGACCACGAGGTGGGAAAAACTGTTTTTT. Protein sequence: CASSPVTTRWEKLFF. Filled out from reference TRBV14 and TRBJ1-4, the complete variable domain reads EAGVTQFPSHSVIEKGQTVTLRCDPISGHDNLYWYRRVMGKEIKFLLHFVKESKQDESGMPNNRFLAERTGGTYSTLKVQPAELEDSGVYFCASSPVTTRWEKLFFGSGTQLSVL.

The chain uses TRBV10-3 and TRBJ2-5; 9 bases line up with TRBD2. Germline V lookup: CDR1 ENHRY, CDR2 SYGVKD. Trimming removed 2 bases from V and 3 bases from J; junction bases left unmatched: 4. This CDR3 comprises 15 residues. CDR3 sequence: CAISEPSGGKETQYF. The CDR3 region has the DNA TGTGCCATCAGTGAGCCCAGCGGGGGGAAAGAGACCCAGTACTTC.

This chain connects TRBV6-2 or TRBV6-3 to TRBJ2-1; D is uncertain. This CDR3 contains 16 residues. V lost 3 bases and J 1 base, leaving 13 bases between the germline ends. CDR1 is MNHEY, CDR2 SVGEGT, per germline. CDR3 DNA: TGTGCCAGCAGTTATTCGACTGGCAGATCCTACAATGAGCAGTTCTTC. Translated, it gives CASSYSTGRSYNEQFF.

This chain uses TRBV7-6 with TRBJ1-2; D might be TRBD1 (5 bases). This CDR3 is 15 amino acids long. CDR1 is SGHVS, CDR2 FNYEAQ, per germline. The V end was cut by 2 bases, the J end by 2 bases, with 12 bases between. The CDR3 DNA is TGTGCCAGCAGCTTATTAGGGGACGGAAACTATGGCTACACCTTC. Translation gives CASSLLGDGNYGYTF.

The V gene is TRBV14, the J gene TRBJ2-7; a weak D match, TRBD2 (6 bases). Trimming shortened V by 3 bases and J by 6 bases, and 12 bases separated the two germline ends. There are 13 residues in the CDR3. Germline V CDR1 and CDR2: SGHDN, FVKESK. CDR3 in amino acids: CASSQTGGSEQYF. CDR3 DNA: TGTGCCAGCAGCCAGACCGGGGGTAGCGAGCAGTACTTC.

V and J are TRBV5-1 and TRBJ2-7; no reliable D call. Trimming pared 0 bases from V and 5 bases from J, leaving 18 bases between. This CDR3 is built from 16 residues. CDR1 SGHRS and CDR2 YFSETQ come from the germline V gene. Written as DNA, the CDR3 is TGCGCCAGCAGCTTGGATTTAGAACGGTCAAGGCACGAGCAGTACTTC. Translation gives CASSLDLERSRHEQYF. Full variable domain (rest looked up from reference TRBV5-1 and TRBJ2-7): KAGVTQTPRYLIKTRGQQVTLSCSPISGHRSVSWYQQTPGQGLQFLFEYFSETQRNKGNFPGRFSGRQFSNSRSEMNVSTLELGDSALYLCASSLDLERSRHEQYFGPGTRLTVT.

On this clone: One end of the junction fails to match germline, which may point to a read error. The gene calls are TRBV27 and TRBJ2-3; no clear D. Per the germline V gene, CDR1 is MNHEY and CDR2 is SMNVEV (reference sequence). The CDR3 runs to 16 residues. The CDR3 is CASKGMRSAATVTQYF. CDR3 nucleotide sequence: TGTGCCAGCAAGGGCATGAGGTCTGCGGCCACAGTTACGCAGTATTTT.

The CDR3 sequence: CASSYKDSPSAYEQYF. CDR3 DNA: TGCGCCAGCAGCTACAAGGACTCACCCTCCGCCTACGAGCAGTACTTC. This chain uses TRBV5-1 with TRBJ2-7, with TRBD2 as a possible D gene (5 bases). CDR1 and CDR2 from the germline V gene are SGHRS and YFSETQ. CDR3 length: 16 amino acids. V lost 3 bases and J 2 bases, leaving 18 bases between the germline ends.

This clone occurred once. The chain is built from TRBV27 and TRBJ2-7, with 9 bases lining up with TRBD1. The length of the CDR3 is 16 residues. Germline V gene sequence: CDR1 MNHEY, CDR2 SMNVEV (reference sequence). The V segment lost 3 bases and the J segment 5 bases; nucleotides outside the gene matches: 11. The chain's CDR3 is CASSLTPGTGRNEQYF. CDR3 DNA sequence: TGTGCCAGCAGTTTGACGCCCGGGACAGGGAGAAACGAGCAGTACTTC.

The chain carries TRBV28 and TRBJ1-2, with D perhaps matching TRBD1 (6 bases). The CDR3 extends over 13 amino acids. Germline loops: CDR1 MDHEN, CDR2 SYDVKM. Deletions cut 3 bases from V and 4 bases from J, with 9 bases between. The CDR3 sequence is CASSFDRSYGYTF. For the CDR3, the DNA is TGTGCCAGCAGTTTTGACAGGTCCTATGGCTACACCTTC.

This chain uses TRBV27 with TRBJ2-4; perhaps TRBD2 as D (5 bases). V was cut by 0 bases and J by 6 bases, with 15 bases left in between. The CDR3 totals 16 residues. Germline V gene sequence: CDR1 MNHEY, CDR2 SMNVEV (reference sequence). CDR3 residues: CASSLSAPGAGNIQYF. CDR3 DNA: TGTGCCAGCAGTTTATCGGCCCCGGGCGCGGGAAACATTCAGTACTTC.

The chain combines TRBV28 with TRBJ2-7; D uncertain. The CDR3 spans 17 residues. V lost 3 bases to trimming and J lost 1 base, with 19 bases between them. Germline V gene lookup returns CDR1 MDHEN and CDR2 SYDVKM. The CDR3 reads CASSLRRPALLSYEQYF. CDR3 nucleotides: TGTGCCAGCAGTTTGAGAAGGCCAGCCCTACTTTCCTACGAGCAGTACTTC.

This rearrangement joins TRBV7-3 to TRBJ1-3; D is ambiguous. Per the germline V gene, CDR1 is SGHTA and CDR2 is FQGTGA. The ends were cut back, 4 bases at V and 4 bases at J, with 8 bases in the middle. The length of the CDR3 is 13 residues. The CDR3 loop is CASSSHPGNTIYF. The CDR3 DNA is TGTGCCAGCAGCTCCCACCCCGGAAACACCATATATTTT.

The chain has TRBV6-5 and TRBJ2-6; maybe TRBD2 (5 bases). Per the germline V gene, CDR1 is MNHEY and CDR2 is SVGAGI. Trimming took off 5 bases at V and 2 bases at J, with 10 bases between the two ends. CDR3 length: 15 residues. The CDR3 DNA reads as TGTGCCAGCAGTCCACGGGGTGCTGGGGCCAACGTCCTGACTTTC. This sequence encodes CASSPRGAGANVLTF.

This rearrangement joins TRBV3-1 (or the pseudogene TRBV3-2) to TRBJ1-4, with TRBD1 identical over 7 bases. J was trimmed by 3 bases and V by 3 bases; bases with no gene match: 10. The CDR3 consists of 17 residues. CDR1 is LGHDT and CDR2 is YNNKEL in the germline V gene (reference sequence). The CDR3 loop reads CASSHGAWGQPNEKLFF. The CDR3 nucleotides are TGTGCCAGCAGCCATGGGGCCTGGGGACAGCCTAATGAAAAACTGTTTTTT.

This clone was counted only a few times. The chain carries TRBV7-9 and TRBJ2-1; D gene unclear. Germline V CDR1 and CDR2: SEHNR, FQNEAQ (reference sequence). This CDR3 spans 14 amino acids. V shed 1 base and J shed 3 bases, with 7 bases lying between them. CDR3 coding DNA: TGTGCCAGCAGCTTAGGTCTATACTACAATGAGCAGTTCTTC. Its protein product is CASSLGLYYNEQFF.